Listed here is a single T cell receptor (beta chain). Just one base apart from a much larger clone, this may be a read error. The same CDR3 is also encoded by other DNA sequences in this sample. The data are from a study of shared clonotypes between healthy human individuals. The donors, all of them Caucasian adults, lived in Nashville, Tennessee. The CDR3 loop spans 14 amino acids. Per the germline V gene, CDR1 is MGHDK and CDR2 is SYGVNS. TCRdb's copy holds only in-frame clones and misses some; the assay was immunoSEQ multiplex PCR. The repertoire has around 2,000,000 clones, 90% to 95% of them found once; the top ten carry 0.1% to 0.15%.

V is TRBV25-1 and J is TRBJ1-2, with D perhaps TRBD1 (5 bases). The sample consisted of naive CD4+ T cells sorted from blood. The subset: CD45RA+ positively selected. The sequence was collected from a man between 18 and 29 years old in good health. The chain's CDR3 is CASSEAGQNYGYTF. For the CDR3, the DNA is TGCGCCAGCAGTGAAGCGGGGCAGAACTATGGCTACACCTTC.